These T cell receptor beta chains were read from a single sample in a study of blood T cell repertoires in COVID-19. This table comes from immunoSEQ multiplex PCR, and its TCRdb copy is limited to in-frame clones, with some not included. The table includes hundreds of thousands of clones, about 87% detected once. The material sequenced was PBMCs or T cells enriched from blood (not recorded which). These TCRs come from a woman between 25 and 40 years old with acute COVID-19. CDR3s include the opening cysteine and the closing phenylalanine or tryptophan. The order of the fields is V gene, clone size, CDR3 length, D gene, J gene, CDR3 DNA, CDR3 protein. The D gene is left open where the match is weak. Some rows have no size entry. The others give once, few or many, or a class for an expanded clone.

>TRBV19|-|13|-|TRBJ1-1
TGTGCCAGTAGTATAAGAGGGAACACTGAAGCTTTCTTT
CASSIRGNTEAFF
>TRBV18|-|14|TRBD1|TRBJ2-7
TGTGCCAGCTCACTCCGGGACAGATCCTACGAGCAGTACTTC
CASSLRDRSYEQYF
>TRBV7-2|-|17|-|TRBJ1-1
TGTGCCAGCAGCTTACACCTCCCGGCAGGGTGGGGCACTGAAGCTTTCTTT
CASSLHLPAGWGTEAFF
>TRBV19|-|14|-|TRBJ2-5
TGTGCCAGTAGTACAGGGGACGGCCAAGAGACCCAGTACTTC
CASSTGDGQETQYF
>TRBV5-1|-|15|-|TRBJ1-2
TGCGCCAGCAGCTTCCAACAGGGATCTAACTATGGCTACACCTTC
CASSFQQGSNYGYTF
>TRBV10-3|-|14|-|TRBJ1-6
TGTGCCATCAGTTTCGGAGGGAATAATTCACCCCTCCACTTT
CAISFGGNNSPLHF
>TRBV7-9|-|13|-|TRBJ2-1
TGTGCCAGCAGCTCGGACAGCTACAATGAGCAGTTCTTC
CASSSDSYNEQFF
>TRBV27|-|14|TRBD2|TRBJ2-5
TGTGCCAGCAGCGGGACTAGCGGGGAAGAGACCCAGTACTTC
CASSGTSGEETQYF
>TRBV12-3/TRBV12-4|-|11|-|TRBJ1-2
TGTGCCAGCAGTGGCAGGGGTGGCTACACCTTC
CASSGRGGYTF
>TRBV4-2|-|15|-|TRBJ1-5
TGTGCCAGCAGCCAAGATTTAGTTAGCAATCAGCCCCAGCATTTT
CASSQDLVSNQPQHF
>TRBV5-1|-|14|TRBD2|TRBJ2-3
TGCGCCAGCAGCTGGACTAGCGGCACAGATACGCAGTATTTT
CASSWTSGTDTQYF
>TRBV3-1/TRBV3-2|-|15|TRBD2|TRBJ2-5
TGTGCCAGCAGCCTAGTGGGGCGGGAGGGGGAGACCCAGTACTTC
CASSLVGREGETQYF
>TRBV7-6|-|18|TRBD1|TRBJ2-5
TGTGCCAGCAGCCTCACCGGGACAGGACGCAGCAGGGGAGAGACCCAGTACTTC
CASSLTGTGRSRGETQYF
>TRBV7-2|once|15|-|TRBJ1-4
TGTGCCAGCAGCCCAGCAGGGTCAACTAATGAAAAACTGTTTTTT
CASSPAGSTNEKLFF
>TRBV27|-|15|TRBD1|TRBJ1-1
TGTGCCAGCAGACGGAGCCGGACAGGGAACACTGAAGCTTTCTTT
CASRRSRTGNTEAFF
>TRBV19|many|15|-|TRBJ2-6
TGTGCCAGTAGTGGGGAGGAGACTGGGGCCAACGTCCTGACTTTC
CASSGEETGANVLTF
>TRBV2|-|13|TRBD1|TRBJ1-6
TGTGCCAGCAAGGGGGCCGAAAATTCACCCCTCCACTTT
CASKGAENSPLHF
>TRBV13|-|13|-|TRBJ2-7
TGTGCCAGCAGCTTAAACAGTCTCTACGAGCAGTACTTC
CASSLNSLYEQYF
>TRBV19|-|13|-|TRBJ1-1
TGTGCCAGTAGCCCCCAAGGGGACACTGAAGCTTTCTTT
CASSPQGDTEAFF
>TRBV5-4|-|14|-|TRBJ1-3
TGTGCCAGCAGACCCGGGGGACCTGGAAACACCATATATTTT
CASRPGGPGNTIYF
>TRBV5-4|-|15|-|TRBJ2-3
TGTGCCAGCAGCTTGAAGACTTATAACACAGATACGCAGTATTTT
CASSLKTYNTDTQYF
>TRBV4-3|-|15|-|TRBJ1-3
TGCGCCAGCAGCCAAGGACTTATCTCTGGAAACACCATATATTTT
CASSQGLISGNTIYF
>TRBV29-1|-|11|-|TRBJ2-5
TGCAGCTCCGGGACACAAGAGACCCAGTACTTC
CSSGTQETQYF
>TRBV5-7|-|11|-|TRBJ1-5
TGTGCCAGCACCGTGAATCAGCCCCAGCATTTT
CASTVNQPQHF